This is a list of T cell receptor beta chains from one sample in a study of cytomegalovirus exposure and HLA in healthy donors. The data were produced by immunoSEQ multiplex PCR, yet TCRdb's version contains in-frame clones alone and is incomplete. The sample shows approximately 110,000 clones, around three quarters of them seen only once. Input material: PBMCs. The receptor set was obtained from a woman between 18 and 29 years old in good health and CMV-seropositive. CDR3s leave out the opening cysteine and the closing phenylalanine or tryptophan.

V,J,CDR3
TRBV5-1,TRBJ2-2,ASRRQGNGELF
TRBV27,TRBJ1-6,ASSYRDRGNSPLH
TRBV21-1,TRBJ2-7,ASSPKNRVAVTYEQY
TRBV28,TRBJ2-2,ASSTPTNTGELF
TRBV6-5,TRBJ2-1,ASSLAVLYNEQF
TRBV11-2,TRBJ2-7,ASSRINRDRGRNEQY
TRBV10-3,TRBJ1-5,ASDNRLNQPQH
TRBV21-1,TRBJ2-1,ASSNRDRPYNEQF
TRBV28,.,ASSLDRGFYEQY
TRBV27,TRBJ2-1,ASSLLASGNNEQF
TRBV28,TRBJ2-5,ASSSPGLPPETQY
TRBV6-5,TRBJ1-3,ASSYSRVEGNTIY
TRBV19,TRBJ1-5,ASSDRGGLGQPQH
TRBV5-6,TRBJ1-3,ASKASGNTIY
TRBV6-1,TRBJ2-3,ASSRQSGQADTQY
TRBV2,TRBJ1-4,ASRGAVHNEKLF
TRBV6-6,TRBJ1-4,ASSYRGGDEKLF
TRBV5-1,TRBJ2-7,ASYGGPSYEQY
TRBV4-1,TRBJ2-5,ASSQPGLAEQETQY
TRBV5-1,TRBJ2-5,ASSPTGVGETQY
TRBV19,TRBJ1-3,ASDSSGNTIY
TRBV5-4,TRBJ2-5,ASSLAVIALQETQY
TRBV18,TRBJ2-7,ASSPPLSSYEQY
TRBV5-1,TRBJ1-4,ASRPQWDRTNEKLF
TRBV6-5,TRBJ2-2,AASRGHPTGELF
TRBV5-1,TRBJ1-2,ASSLTGPNYGYT
TRBV30,TRBJ1-4,AWSVRGAPGEKLF
TRBV5-1,TRBJ2-7,ASSLAGTIAYEQY
TRBV5-6,TRBJ2-5,ASSPRGKETQY
TRBV11-2,TRBJ1-2,ASSLDDGGQTNYGYT
TRBV19,TRBJ2-5,ASSTGLAGGPETQY
TRBV7-2,TRBJ2-4,ASSLVGGFQY
TRBV9,TRBJ2-1,ASSVAGRGNEQF
TRBV6-5,TRBJ1-1,ASSSPGRATEAF
TRBV5-1,TRBJ2-6,ASSLEGAGANVLT
TRBV5-6,TRBJ1-5,ASSARGGRQPQH
TRBV5-1,TRBJ2-7,ASSFPRDPNEQY
TRBV27,TRBJ2-1,ASSSSGLAGSEQF
TRBV7-9,TRBJ1-2,ASSLGEGYGYT